The rows below give T cell receptor beta chains drawn from one sample of a study of PD-1 blockade in classical Hodgkin lymphoma. The data were produced by immunoSEQ multiplex PCR, yet TCRdb's version contains in-frame clones alone and is incomplete. Seen here are 110,000 or so clones, 80% to 90% observed once, and the top ten hold 15% to 20%. Material: peripheral blood mononuclear cells (PBMCs), obtained before the second cycle of nivolumab. The receptors here all came from a human donor with classical Hodgkin lymphoma. Both conserved end residues are part of each CDR3. The D gene is left open where the match is weak. Size values are once, few and many counts, or a class for expanded clones, and some rows have none.

J gene	V gene	clone size	D gene	CDR3 protein	CDR3 DNA
TRBJ1-5	TRBV16	.	.	CASSAAVVGLPSNQPQHF	TGTGCCAGCAGCGCCGCTGTCGTCGGGCTACCCAGCAATCAGCCCCAGCATTTT
TRBJ2-3	TRBV4-3	.	TRBD2	CASSQGARGLAGEDTQYF	TGCGCCAGCAGCCAAGGGGCCCGAGGTCTAGCGGGAGAGGATACGCAGTATTTT
TRBJ2-7	TRBV15	.	.	CATSREVAGEQYF	TGTGCCACCAGCAGAGAAGTCGCGGGCGAGCAGTACTTC
TRBJ2-7	TRBV28	.	TRBD2	CASRASGRTYGQYF	TGTGCCAGCAGAGCTAGCGGGAGGACCTACGGGCAGTACTTC
TRBJ1-1	TRBV6-1	.	.	CASRKETNTEAFF	TGTGCCAGCAGAAAGGAGACGAACACTGAAGCTTTCTTT
TRBJ2-2	TRBV5-1	once	.	CASSLVSNTGELFF	TGCGCCAGCAGCTTGGTTTCGAACACCGGGGAGCTGTTTTTT
TRBJ1-2	TRBV2	.	.	CAGGGYTF	TGTGCCGGCGGGGGCTACACCTTC
TRBJ2-1	TRBV5-1	.	TRBD1	CASSSGQGIGEQFF	TGCGCCAGCAGCTCGGGACAGGGTATTGGTGAGCAGTTCTTC
TRBJ2-1	TRBV7-9	.	TRBD2	CASSSPEFGRLAVYNEQFF	TGTGCCAGCAGCTCCCCGGAGTTTGGGCGACTAGCAGTATACAATGAGCAGTTCTTC
TRBJ2-7	TRBV11-3	.	.	CASSSGTAGNEQYF	TGTGCCAGCAGCTCCGGGACCGCTGGGAACGAGCAGTACTTC
TRBJ2-6	TRBV19	.	TRBD1	CASRRATGSSGANVLTF	TGTGCCAGTAGACGAGCGACAGGGAGCTCTGGGGCCAACGTCCTGACTTTC
TRBJ2-7	TRBV27	.	TRBD2	CASSRTGLAGDFIYEQYF	TGTGCCAGCAGTAGGACTGGACTAGCGGGCGATTTTATATACGAGCAGTACTTC
TRBJ1-3	TRBV2	.	.	CASSNRASGPSGNTIYF	TGTGCCAGCTCCAACAGGGCGAGCGGTCCCTCTGGAAACACCATATATTTT
TRBJ2-7	TRBV2	.	TRBD2	CASSVPSGTDEQYF	TGTGCCAGCAGCGTCCCTAGCGGGACCGACGAGCAGTACTTC
TRBJ1-1	TRBV11-2	once	.	CASSPSWGNTEAFF	TGTGCCAGCAGCCCCTCATGGGGGAACACTGAAGCTTTCTTT
TRBJ2-5	TRBV7-1	.	.	CASSLGRYETQYF	TGTGCCAGCAGCCTGGGTCGGTATGAGACCCAGTACTTC
TRBJ2-5	TRBV6-5	.	.	CASSYSRKGGRTQYF	TGTGCCAGCAGTTACTCGAGGAAGGGTGGACGGACCCAGTACTTC
TRBJ2-5	TRBV14	.	.	CASSHLVIQTQYF	TGTGCCAGCAGCCATCTGGTGATCCAGACCCAGTACTTC
TRBJ2-7	TRBV7-2	.	.	CASSLVLGYEQYF	TGTGCCAGCAGCTTAGTATTGGGCTACGAGCAGTACTTC
TRBJ1-5	TRBV18	once	TRBD1	CASSPSGGGGQPQHF	TGTGCCAGCTCACCGTCAGGAGGGGGCGGTCAGCCCCAGCATTTT
TRBJ1-1	TRBV28	.	.	CASSLTNFDTEAFF	TGTGCCAGCAGTTTAACCAATTTTGACACTGAAGCTTTCTTT
TRBJ2-7	TRBV7-2	.	.	CASSLGGMGSYEQYF	TGTGCCAGCAGCTTAGGTGGGATGGGCTCCTACGAGCAGTACTTC
TRBJ1-4	TRBV29-1	.	.	CSVAPNLATNEKLFF	TGCAGCGTTGCCCCTAACCTTGCAACTAATGAAAAACTGTTTTTT
TRBJ2-1	TRBV9	.	TRBD2	CASSVIGTSGPSYNEQFF	TGTGCCAGCAGCGTAATCGGAACTAGCGGACCCTCCTACAATGAGCAGTTCTTC
TRBJ2-7	TRBV5-4	.	TRBD1	CASSLDPGQGPSYEQYF	TGTGCCAGCAGCTTGGACCCCGGACAGGGCCCCTCCTACGAGCAGTACTTC
TRBJ1-1	TRBV4-1	.	.	CASSLRGVGTEAFF	TGCGCCAGCAGCCTCAGAGGTGTCGGCACTGAAGCTTTCTTT
TRBJ2-6	TRBV18	.	.	CASSPRRGNPSGANVLTF	TGTGCCAGCTCACCCCGGAGGGGTAATCCCTCTGGGGCCAACGTCCTGACTTTC
TRBJ1-4	TRBV15	.	TRBD1	CATSRDPSGGLGNEKLFF	TGTGCCACCAGCAGAGATCCATCAGGGGGATTGGGTAATGAAAAACTGTTTTTT
TRBJ2-1	TRBV5-1	.	TRBD2	CASSLEGGRRSEQFF	TGCGCCAGCAGCTTGGAAGGCGGGAGAAGGAGTGAGCAGTTCTTC
TRBJ2-7	TRBV27	once	.	CASSLLGYDEQYF	TGTGCCAGCAGTTTATTGGGGTACGACGAGCAGTACTTC